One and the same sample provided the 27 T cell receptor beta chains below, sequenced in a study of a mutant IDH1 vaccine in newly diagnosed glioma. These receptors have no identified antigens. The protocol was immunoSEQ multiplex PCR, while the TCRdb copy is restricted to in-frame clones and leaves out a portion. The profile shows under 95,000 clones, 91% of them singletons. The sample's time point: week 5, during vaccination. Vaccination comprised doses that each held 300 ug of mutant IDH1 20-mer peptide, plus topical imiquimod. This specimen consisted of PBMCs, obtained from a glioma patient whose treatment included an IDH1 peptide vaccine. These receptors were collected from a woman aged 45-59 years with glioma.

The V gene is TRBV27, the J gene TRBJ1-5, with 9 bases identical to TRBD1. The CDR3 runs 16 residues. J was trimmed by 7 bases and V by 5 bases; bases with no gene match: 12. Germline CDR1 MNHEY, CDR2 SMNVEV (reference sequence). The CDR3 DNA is TGTGCCAGCAGTGTGTTGGGACAGGGTTCTGGGCAGCCCCAGCATTTT. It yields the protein CASSVLGQGSGQPQHF.

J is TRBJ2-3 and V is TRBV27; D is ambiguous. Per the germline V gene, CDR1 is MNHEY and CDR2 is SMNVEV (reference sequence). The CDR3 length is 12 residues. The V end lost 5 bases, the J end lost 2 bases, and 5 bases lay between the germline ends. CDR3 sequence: CASSPTTDTQYF. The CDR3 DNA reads TGTGCCAGCAGTCCTACCACAGATACGCAGTATTTT.

For the CDR3, the DNA is TGCGCCAGCGGGACAGGGGCGAACACTGAAGCTTTCTTT. Translating it yields CASGTGANTEAFF. The chain recombines TRBV5-1 with TRBJ1-1; 10 bases map to TRBD1. This CDR3 spans 13 amino acids. Germline V lookup: CDR1 SGHRS, CDR2 YFSETQ. Losses at the gene ends were 7 bases for V and 1 base for J; bases not matched to a gene: 1.

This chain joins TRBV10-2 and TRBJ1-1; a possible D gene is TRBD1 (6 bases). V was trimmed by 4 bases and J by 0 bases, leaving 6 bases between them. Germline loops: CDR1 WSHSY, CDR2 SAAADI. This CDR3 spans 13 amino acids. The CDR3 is CASSGGLNTEAFF. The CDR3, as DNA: TGCGCCAGCAGTGGGGGGCTGAACACTGAAGCTTTCTTT.

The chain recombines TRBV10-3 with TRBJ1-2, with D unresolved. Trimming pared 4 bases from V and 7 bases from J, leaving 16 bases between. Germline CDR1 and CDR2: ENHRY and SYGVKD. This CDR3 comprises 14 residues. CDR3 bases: TGTGCCATCAGTGGCAACGCACGATCGGCTGGCTACACCTTC. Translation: CAISGNARSAGYTF.

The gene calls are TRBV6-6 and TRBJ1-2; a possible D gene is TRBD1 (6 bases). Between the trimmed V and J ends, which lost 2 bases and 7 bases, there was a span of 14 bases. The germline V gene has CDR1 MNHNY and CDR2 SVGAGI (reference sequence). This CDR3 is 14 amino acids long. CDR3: CASSYITGSGGYTF. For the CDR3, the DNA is TGTGCCAGCAGTTACATCACAGGGTCGGGTGGCTACACCTTC.

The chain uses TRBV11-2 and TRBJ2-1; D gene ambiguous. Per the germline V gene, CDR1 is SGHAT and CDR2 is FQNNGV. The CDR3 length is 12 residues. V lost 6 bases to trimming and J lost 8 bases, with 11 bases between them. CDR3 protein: CASRLSGYEQFF. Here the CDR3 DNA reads TGTGCCAGCAGATTGAGTGGCTATGAGCAGTTCTTC.

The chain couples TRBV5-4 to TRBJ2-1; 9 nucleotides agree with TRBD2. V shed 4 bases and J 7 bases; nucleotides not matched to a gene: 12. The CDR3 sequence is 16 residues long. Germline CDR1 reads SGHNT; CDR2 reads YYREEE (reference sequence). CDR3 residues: CASSTGAGGGTNEQFF. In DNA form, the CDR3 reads TGTGCCAGCAGCACAGGAGCGGGAGGAGGGACAAATGAGCAGTTCTTC.

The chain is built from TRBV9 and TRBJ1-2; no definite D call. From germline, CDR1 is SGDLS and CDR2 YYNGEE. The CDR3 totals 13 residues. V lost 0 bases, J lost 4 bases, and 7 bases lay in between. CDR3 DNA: TGTGCCAGCAGCGTAGGGGGTGGCTATGGCTACACCTTC. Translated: CASSVGGGYGYTF.

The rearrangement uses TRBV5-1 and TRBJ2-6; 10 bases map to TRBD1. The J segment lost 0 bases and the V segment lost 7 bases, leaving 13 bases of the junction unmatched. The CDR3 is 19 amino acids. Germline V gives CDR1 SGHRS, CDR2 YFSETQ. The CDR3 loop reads CASPPGGTGVCSGANVLTF. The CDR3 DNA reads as TGCGCCAGCCCCCCCGGGGGGACAGGGGTCTGCTCTGGGGCCAACGTCCTGACTTTC.

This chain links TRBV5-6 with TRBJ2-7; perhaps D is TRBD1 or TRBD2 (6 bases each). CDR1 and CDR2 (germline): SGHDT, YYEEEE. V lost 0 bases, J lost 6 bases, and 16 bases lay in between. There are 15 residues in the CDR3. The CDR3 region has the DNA TGTGCCAGCAGCTTGGAAGGGGGGCGACTCGGCGAGCAGTACTTC. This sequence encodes CASSLEGGRLGEQYF.

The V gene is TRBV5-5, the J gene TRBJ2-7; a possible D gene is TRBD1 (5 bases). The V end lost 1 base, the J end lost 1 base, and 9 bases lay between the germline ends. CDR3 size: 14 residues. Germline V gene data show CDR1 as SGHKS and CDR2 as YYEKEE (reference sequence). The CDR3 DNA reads TGTGCCAGCAGCTTGCAGGGCAGGTCCTACGAGCAGTACTTC. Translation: CASSLQGRSYEQYF. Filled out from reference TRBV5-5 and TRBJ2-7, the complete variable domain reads DAGVTQSPTHLIKTRGQQVTLRCSPISGHKSVSWYQQVLGQGPQFIFQYYEKEERGRGNFPDRFSARQFPNYSSELNVNALLLGDSALYLCASSLQGRSYEQYFGPGTRLTVT.

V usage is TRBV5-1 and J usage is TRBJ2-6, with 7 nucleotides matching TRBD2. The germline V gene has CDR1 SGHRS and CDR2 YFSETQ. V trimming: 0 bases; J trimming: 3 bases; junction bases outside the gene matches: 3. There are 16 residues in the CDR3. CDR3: CASSLVGGVGANVLTF. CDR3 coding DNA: TGCGCCAGCAGCTTGGTGGGAGGGGTTGGGGCCAACGTCCTGACTTTC.

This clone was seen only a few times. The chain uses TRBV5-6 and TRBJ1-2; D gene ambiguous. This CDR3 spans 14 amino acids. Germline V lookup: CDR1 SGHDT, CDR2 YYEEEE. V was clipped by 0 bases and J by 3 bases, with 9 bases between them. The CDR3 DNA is TGTGCCAGCAGCTTGGACGGAAGGGACTATGGCTACACCTTC. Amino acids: CASSLDGRDYGYTF.

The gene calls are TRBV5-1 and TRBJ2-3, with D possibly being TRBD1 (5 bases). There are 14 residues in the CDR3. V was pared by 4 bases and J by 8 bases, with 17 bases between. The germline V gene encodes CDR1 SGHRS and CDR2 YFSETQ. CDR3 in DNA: TGCGCCAGCAGCGAAAGACAGATCATAGGTACGCAGTATTTT. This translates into CASSERQIIGTQYF. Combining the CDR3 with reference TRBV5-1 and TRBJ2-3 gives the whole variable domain KAGVTQTPRYLIKTRGQQVTLSCSPISGHRSVSWYQQTPGQGLQFLFEYFSETQRNKGNFPGRFSGRQFSNSRSEMNVSTLELGDSALYLCASSERQIIGTQYFGPGTRLTVL.

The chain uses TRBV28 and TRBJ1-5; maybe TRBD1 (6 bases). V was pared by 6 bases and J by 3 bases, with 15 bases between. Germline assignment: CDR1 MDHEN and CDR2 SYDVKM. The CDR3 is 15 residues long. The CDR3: CASRPGGGNNQPQHF. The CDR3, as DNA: TGTGCCAGCAGACCGGGGGGGGGCAACAATCAGCCCCAGCATTTT.

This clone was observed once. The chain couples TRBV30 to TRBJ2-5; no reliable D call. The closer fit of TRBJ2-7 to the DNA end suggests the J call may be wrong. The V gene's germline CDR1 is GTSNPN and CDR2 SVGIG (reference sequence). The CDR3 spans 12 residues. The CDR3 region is CAWSSQRTEQYF. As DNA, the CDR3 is TGTGCCTGGAGCTCCCAGCGTACCGAGCAGTACTTC.

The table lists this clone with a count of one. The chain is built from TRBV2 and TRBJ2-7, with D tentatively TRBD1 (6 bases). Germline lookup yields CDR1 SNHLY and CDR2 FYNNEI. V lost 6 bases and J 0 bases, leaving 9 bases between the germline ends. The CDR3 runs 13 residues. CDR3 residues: CASRGTPSYEQYF. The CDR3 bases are TGTGCCAGCAGGGGGACACCCTCCTACGAGCAGTACTTC.

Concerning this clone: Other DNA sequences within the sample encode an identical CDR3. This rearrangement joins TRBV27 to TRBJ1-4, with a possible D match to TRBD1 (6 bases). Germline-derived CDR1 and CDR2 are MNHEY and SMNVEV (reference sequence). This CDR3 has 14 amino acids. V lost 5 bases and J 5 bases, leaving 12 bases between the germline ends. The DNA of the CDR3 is TGTGCCAGCAGTCCCCGGGACACGAATGAAAAACTGTTTTTT. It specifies CASSPRDTNEKLFF.

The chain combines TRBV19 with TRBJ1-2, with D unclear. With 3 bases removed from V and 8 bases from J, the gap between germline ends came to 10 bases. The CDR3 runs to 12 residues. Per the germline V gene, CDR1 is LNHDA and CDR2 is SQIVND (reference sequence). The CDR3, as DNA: TGTGCCAGTAGTATCCTGGGCCGGGGCTACACCTTC. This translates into CASSILGRGYTF.

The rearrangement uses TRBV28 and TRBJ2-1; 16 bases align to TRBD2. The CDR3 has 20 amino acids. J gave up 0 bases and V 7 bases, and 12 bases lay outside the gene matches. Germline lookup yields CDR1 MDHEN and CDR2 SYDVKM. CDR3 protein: CASNEWGLAGGGSSYNEQFF. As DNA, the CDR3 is TGTGCCAGCAATGAGTGGGGACTAGCGGGAGGGGGGAGCTCCTACAATGAGCAGTTCTTC.

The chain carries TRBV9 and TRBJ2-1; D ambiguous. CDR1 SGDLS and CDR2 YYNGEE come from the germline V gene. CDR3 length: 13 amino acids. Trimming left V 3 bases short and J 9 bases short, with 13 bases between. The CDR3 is CASSATSLREQFF. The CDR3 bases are TGTGCCAGCAGCGCCACGTCGCTACGTGAGCAGTTCTTC.

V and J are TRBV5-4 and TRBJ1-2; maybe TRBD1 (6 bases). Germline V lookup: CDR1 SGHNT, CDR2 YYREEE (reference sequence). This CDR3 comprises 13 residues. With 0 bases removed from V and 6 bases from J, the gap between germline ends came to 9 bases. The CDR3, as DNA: TGTGCCAGCAGCTTGGTCGCAGGGGATGGCTACACCTTC. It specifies CASSLVAGDGYTF. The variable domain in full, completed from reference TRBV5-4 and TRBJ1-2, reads ETGVTQSPTHLIKTRGQQVTLRCSSQSGHNTVSWYQQALGQGPQFIFQYYREEENGRGNFPPRFSGLQFPNYSSELNVNALELDDSALYLCASSLVAGDGYTFGSGTRLTVV.

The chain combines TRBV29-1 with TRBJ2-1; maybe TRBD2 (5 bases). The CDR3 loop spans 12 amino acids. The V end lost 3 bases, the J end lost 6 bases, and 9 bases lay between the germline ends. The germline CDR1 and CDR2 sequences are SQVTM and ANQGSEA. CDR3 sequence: CSVEVAGNEQFF. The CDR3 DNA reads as TGCAGCGTTGAGGTTGCGGGCAATGAGCAGTTCTTC.

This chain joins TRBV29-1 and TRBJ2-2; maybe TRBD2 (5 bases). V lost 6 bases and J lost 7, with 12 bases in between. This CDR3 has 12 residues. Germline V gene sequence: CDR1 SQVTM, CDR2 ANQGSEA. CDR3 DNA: TGCAGCGTCAGGCGGGTGGACGGGGAGCTGTTTTTT. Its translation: CSVRRVDGELFF.

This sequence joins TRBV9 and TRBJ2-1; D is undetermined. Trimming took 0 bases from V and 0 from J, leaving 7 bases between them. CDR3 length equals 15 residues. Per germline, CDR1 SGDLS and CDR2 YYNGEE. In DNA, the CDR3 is TGTGCCAGCAGCGTAGTACTCAGCTCCTACAATGAGCAGTTCTTC. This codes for CASSVVLSSYNEQFF.

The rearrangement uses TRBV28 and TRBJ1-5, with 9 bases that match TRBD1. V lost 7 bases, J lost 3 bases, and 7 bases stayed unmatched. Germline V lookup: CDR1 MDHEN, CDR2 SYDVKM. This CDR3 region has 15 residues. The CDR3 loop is CASINRDRVNQPQHF. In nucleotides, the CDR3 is TGTGCCAGCATTAACCGGGACAGGGTCAATCAGCCCCAGCATTTT.